The T cell receptor (beta chain) under discussion was sequenced for a study of blood T cell repertoires in COVID-19. The wider study: Material from acute and convalescent COVID-19 was sourced from the United States, Italy and Spain.

Germline values: CDR1 SQVTM, CDR2 ANQGSEA. This CDR3 comprises 11 residues. Trimming cost V 0 bases and J 9 bases, with 8 bases left between them. The table came from immunoSEQ multiplex PCR; TCRdb's copy has only in-frame clones and leaves some out. Seen here are roughly 88,000 clones, 87% observed once, and the top ten hold about 18%. Specimen: peripheral blood. The V and J genes are TRBV29-1 and TRBJ1-1; D is perhaps TRBD1 (5 bases). This clonotype was sampled from an older woman with COVID-19, enrolled during active disease. The CDR3 region has the DNA TGCAGCGTTGAAGATCGACAGCAAGCTTTCTTT. Protein sequence: CSVEDRQQAFF.